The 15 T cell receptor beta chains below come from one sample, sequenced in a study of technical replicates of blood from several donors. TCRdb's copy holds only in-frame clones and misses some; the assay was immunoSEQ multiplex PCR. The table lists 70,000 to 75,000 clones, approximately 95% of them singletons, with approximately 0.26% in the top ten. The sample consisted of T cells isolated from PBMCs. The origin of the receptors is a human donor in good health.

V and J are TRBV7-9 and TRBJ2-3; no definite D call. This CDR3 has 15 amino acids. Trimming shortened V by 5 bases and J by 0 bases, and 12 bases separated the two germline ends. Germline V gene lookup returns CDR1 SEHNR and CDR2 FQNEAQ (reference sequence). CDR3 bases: TGTGCCAGCAGCACCTTTCTAGGAAGCACAGATACGCAGTATTTT. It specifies CASSTFLGSTDTQYF.

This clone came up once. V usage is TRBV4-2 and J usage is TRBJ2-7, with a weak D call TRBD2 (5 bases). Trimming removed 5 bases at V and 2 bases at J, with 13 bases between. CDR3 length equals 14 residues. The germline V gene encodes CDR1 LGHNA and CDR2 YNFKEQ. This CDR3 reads CASSYWGETYEQYF. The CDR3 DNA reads TGTGCCAGCAGCTACTGGGGAGAGACCTACGAGCAGTACTTC.

The CDR3 reads CASSAGARSNYEQYF. The DNA for the CDR3 is TGTGCCAGCAGCGCGGGGGCCCGCTCTAACTACGAGCAGTACTTC. The gene calls are TRBV7-6 and TRBJ2-7, with a possible D match to TRBD2 (7 bases). The germline gives CDR1 SGHVS, CDR2 FNYEAQ. The V and J ends lost 5 bases and 3 bases respectively, with 17 bases between them. The CDR3 runs to 15 residues.

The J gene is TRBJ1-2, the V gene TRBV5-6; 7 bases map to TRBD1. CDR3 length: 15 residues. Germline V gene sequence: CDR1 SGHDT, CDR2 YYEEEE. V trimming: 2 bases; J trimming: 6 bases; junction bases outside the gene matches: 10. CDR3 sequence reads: CASSLGTVGGNGYTF. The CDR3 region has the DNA TGTGCCAGCAGCTTAGGGACAGTGGGGGGAAATGGCTACACCTTC.

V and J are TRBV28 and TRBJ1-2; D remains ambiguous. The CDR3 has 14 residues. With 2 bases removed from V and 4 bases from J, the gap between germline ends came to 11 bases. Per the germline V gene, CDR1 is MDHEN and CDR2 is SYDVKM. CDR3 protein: CASSLGQAFYGYTF. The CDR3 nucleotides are TGTGCCAGCAGTTTAGGGCAGGCGTTCTATGGCTACACCTTC.

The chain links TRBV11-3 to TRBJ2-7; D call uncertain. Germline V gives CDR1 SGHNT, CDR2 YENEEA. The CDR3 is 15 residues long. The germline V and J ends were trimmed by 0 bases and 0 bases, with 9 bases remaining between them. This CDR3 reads CASSLDRRISYEQYF. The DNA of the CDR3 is TGTGCCAGCAGCTTAGATCGGCGGATCTCCTACGAGCAGTACTTC.

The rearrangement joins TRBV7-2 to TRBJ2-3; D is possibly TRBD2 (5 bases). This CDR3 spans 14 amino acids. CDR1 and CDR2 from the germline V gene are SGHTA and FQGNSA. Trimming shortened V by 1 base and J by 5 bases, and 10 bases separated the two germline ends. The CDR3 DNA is TGTGCCAGCAGCTTAGGGCTAGCCGGAGATACGCAGTATTTT. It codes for CASSLGLAGDTQYF.

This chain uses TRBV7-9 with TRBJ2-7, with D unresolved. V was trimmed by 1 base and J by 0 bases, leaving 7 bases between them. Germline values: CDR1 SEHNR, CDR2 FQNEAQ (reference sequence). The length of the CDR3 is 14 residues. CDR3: CASSLVMSSYEQYF. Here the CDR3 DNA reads TGTGCCAGCAGCTTAGTTATGAGCTCCTACGAGCAGTACTTC.

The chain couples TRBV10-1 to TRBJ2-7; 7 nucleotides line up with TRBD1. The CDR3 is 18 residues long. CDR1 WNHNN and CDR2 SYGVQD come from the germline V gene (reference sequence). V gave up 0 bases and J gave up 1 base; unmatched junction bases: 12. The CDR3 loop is CASSESRNRGFRSYEQYF. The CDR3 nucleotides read TGCGCCAGCAGTGAGTCGAGGAACAGGGGTTTTCGATCCTACGAGCAGTACTTC.

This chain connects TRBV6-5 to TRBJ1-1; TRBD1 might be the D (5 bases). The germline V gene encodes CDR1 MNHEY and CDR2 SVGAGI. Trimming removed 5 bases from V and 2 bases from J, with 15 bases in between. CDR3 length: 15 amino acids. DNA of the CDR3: TGTGCCAGCAGTGGACAAGGACATATCAACACTGAAGCTTTCTTT. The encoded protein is CASSGQGHINTEAFF.

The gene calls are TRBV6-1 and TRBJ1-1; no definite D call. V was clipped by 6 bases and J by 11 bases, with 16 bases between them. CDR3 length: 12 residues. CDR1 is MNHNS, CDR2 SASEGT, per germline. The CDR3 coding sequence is TGTGCCAGCAGGGGCTATACTAGCAATGCTTTCTTT. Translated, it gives CASRGYTSNAFF.

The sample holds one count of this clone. CDR3: CASSPPVAGTDTQYF. Written as DNA, the CDR3 is TGTGCCAGCTCACCACCGGTAGCGGGAACAGATACGCAGTATTTT. The chain recombines TRBV18 with TRBJ2-3, with TRBD2 matching 8 bases. The CDR3 has 15 amino acids. V trimming: 0 bases; J trimming: 3 bases; junction bases outside the gene matches: 2. The germline gives CDR1 KGHSH, CDR2 LQKENI. The entire variable domain, with the rest obtained from reference TRBV18 and TRBJ2-3, is as follows: NAGVMQNPRHLVRRRGQEARLRCSPMKGHSHVYWYRQLPEEGLKFMVYLQKENIIDESGMPKERFSAEFPKEGPSILRIQQVVRGDSAAYFCASSPPVAGTDTQYFGPGTRLTVL.

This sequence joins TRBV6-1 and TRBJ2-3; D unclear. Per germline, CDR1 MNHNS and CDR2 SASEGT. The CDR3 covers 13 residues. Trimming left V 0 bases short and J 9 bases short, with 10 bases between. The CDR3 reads CASSEAVSGTQYF. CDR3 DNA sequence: TGTGCCAGCAGTGAAGCGGTTTCCGGGACGCAGTATTTT.

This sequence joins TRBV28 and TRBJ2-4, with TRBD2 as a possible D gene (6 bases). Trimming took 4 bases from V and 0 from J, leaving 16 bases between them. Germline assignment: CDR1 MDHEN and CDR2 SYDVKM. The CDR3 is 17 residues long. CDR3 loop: CASSSAGLLGAKNIQYF. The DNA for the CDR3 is TGTGCCAGCAGTTCGGCGGGACTTTTAGGAGCCAAAAACATTCAGTACTTC.

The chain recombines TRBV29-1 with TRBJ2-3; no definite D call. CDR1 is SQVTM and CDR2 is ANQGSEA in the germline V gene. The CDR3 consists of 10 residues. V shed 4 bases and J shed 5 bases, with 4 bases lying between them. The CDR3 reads CSVGRDTQYF. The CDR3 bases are TGCAGCGTTGGTAGAGATACGCAGTATTTT.